The 18 T cell receptor beta chains listed next were all sequenced from one sample in a study of blood T cell repertoires in COVID-19. Only in-frame clones appear in the TCRdb table, and some are missing; sequencing was by immunoSEQ multiplex PCR. The sample shows tens of thousands of clones, roughly 76% of them seen only once. The sequenced material came from peripheral blood. The receptors were gathered from a woman aged 80 or over with active or convalescent COVID-19.

The rearrangement uses TRBV9 and TRBJ2-7, with D unclear. The CDR3 is made up of 13 amino acids. Germline CDR1 reads SGDLS; CDR2 reads YYNGEE. The ends were cut back, 0 bases at V and 1 base at J, with 5 bases in the middle. The CDR3 is CASSVDSSYEQYF. In nucleotides, the CDR3 is TGTGCCAGCAGCGTAGACAGTTCCTACGAGCAGTACTTC.

The chain uses TRBV28 and TRBJ2-3; D perhaps matches TRBD1 (6 bases). Trimming removed 5 bases at V and 4 bases at J, with 10 bases between. CDR3 length: 13 amino acids. The germline V gene encodes CDR1 MDHEN and CDR2 SYDVKM. CDR3 residues: CASSPQGSDTQYF. The CDR3 DNA reads TGTGCCAGCAGTCCGCAGGGGTCAGATACGCAGTATTTT.

The genes are TRBV19 and TRBJ1-3; no firm D call. Trimming cost V 4 bases and J 0 bases, with 10 bases left between them. This CDR3 contains 15 residues. The germline V gene has CDR1 LNHDA and CDR2 SQIVND (reference sequence). CDR3 sequence (DNA): TGTGCCAGTAGTAGGAGGATTAGCTCTGGAAACACCATATATTTT. It encodes CASSRRISSGNTIYF.

The chain uses TRBV13 and TRBJ2-1; 9 bases line up with TRBD2. Trimming cost V 1 base and J 6 bases; bases outside gene matches: 1. This CDR3 is built from 14 residues. Germline CDR1 is PRHDT and CDR2 is FYEKMQ (reference sequence). CDR3 DNA: TGTGCCAGCAGCTTAGAGGGACTAGCCAATGAGCAGTTCTTC. It yields the protein CASSLEGLANEQFF.

V is TRBV6-5 and J is TRBJ2-7; D may be TRBD1 (5 bases). Deletions cut 11 bases from V and 0 bases from J, with 17 bases between. The CDR3 is 14 residues long. The germline gives CDR1 MNHEY, CDR2 SVGAGI. In DNA form, the CDR3 reads TGTGCCTGCGCCGGAAGACAGAACTCCTACGAGCAGTACTTC. Protein: CACAGRQNSYEQYF.

V gene TRBV9 combines with J gene TRBJ2-3, with a tentative D call TRBD1 (5 bases). Between the trimmed V and J ends, which lost 0 bases and 6 bases, there was a span of 14 bases. CDR1 is SGDLS and CDR2 is YYNGEE in the germline V gene. The CDR3 is 15 residues long. The CDR3 bases are TGTGCCAGCAGCGTAGTAACAGGTGGAAGTGATACGCAGTATTTT. Translating it yields CASSVVTGGSDTQYF.

The V gene is TRBV29-1, the J gene TRBJ2-1; D is uncertain. CDR1 SQVTM and CDR2 ANQGSEA come from the germline V gene. V was cut by 4 bases and J by 0 bases, with 4 bases left in between. This CDR3 comprises 12 residues. For the CDR3, the DNA is TGCAGCGTTGCCAACTCCTACAATGAGCAGTTCTTC. Translation gives CSVANSYNEQFF.

J is TRBJ1-1 and V is TRBV21-1; the D call in the table, TRBD1, was not verified against the DNA. TRBV21-1 has pseudogene status. The CDR3 contains 18 residues. CDR3 in DNA: TGTGCCAGCAGCAAAGCGCAGGGGGTCCATTACGACAACACTGAAGCTTTCTTT. This gives the protein CASSKAQGVHYDNTEAFF.

The gene calls are TRBV19 and TRBJ1-3; maybe TRBD1 (5 bases). There are 14 residues in the CDR3. Looked up from germline, CDR1 is LNHDA and CDR2 is SQIVND (reference sequence). V lost 8 bases, J lost 0 bases, and 11 bases lay in between. The CDR3 sequence: CASQDTGSGNTIYF. The DNA for the CDR3 is TGTGCCAGTCAGGACACAGGCTCTGGAAACACCATATATTTT.

This rearrangement joins TRBV10-3 to TRBJ1-5, with D tentatively TRBD1 (5 bases). The CDR3 has 14 residues. The V gene lost 5 bases and the J gene lost 5 bases, with 13 bases spanning the gap. From germline, CDR1 is ENHRY and CDR2 SYGVKD. CDR3 sequence (DNA): TGTGCCATCAGTATCGACAGTTCAGATCAGCCCCAGCATTTT. Encoded protein: CAISIDSSDQPQHF.

This clone was recorded only once. The gene calls are TRBV6-2 or TRBV6-3 and TRBJ2-5, with 10 positions matching TRBD1. The CDR3 is 15 residues long. V dropped 4 bases and J dropped 4; count of bases not matched to a gene: 6. Germline CDR1 is MNHEY and CDR2 is SVGEGT. The CDR3 DNA follows: TGTGCCAGCAGTTTCCCCGGGGACAGGGGAGAGACCCAGTACTTC. As protein: CASSFPGDRGETQYF.

The chain carries TRBV24-1 and TRBJ2-3; no clear D. This CDR3 region has 18 residues. V was pared by 0 bases and J by 3 bases, with 18 bases between. Per the germline V gene, CDR1 is KGHDR and CDR2 is SFDVKD. CDR3 sequence reads: CATSDLRSSPLRTDTQYF. CDR3 bases: TGTGCCACCAGTGATTTGAGGAGTTCCCCCCTTAGAACAGATACGCAGTATTTT.

J is TRBJ1-1 and V is TRBV12-3 or TRBV12-4; D possibly corresponds to TRBD1 (6 bases). The CDR3 length is 13 residues. V shed 7 bases and J shed 5 bases, with 14 bases lying between them. The chain's CDR3 is CASTRGGSTEAFF. The CDR3 region has the DNA TGTGCCAGCACACGAGGGGGTTCGACTGAAGCTTTCTTT.

The chain is built from TRBV7-2 and TRBJ1-1; perhaps TRBD1 as D (6 bases). CDR1 and CDR2 from the germline V gene are SGHTA and FQGNSA. This CDR3 has 15 amino acids. Trimming removed 5 bases from V and 5 bases from J, with 18 bases in between. CDR3 protein: CASSPGQPVGTEAFF. The CDR3 coding sequence is TGTGCCAGCAGCCCTGGACAGCCGGTGGGGACTGAAGCTTTCTTT.

The V gene is TRBV7-6, the J gene TRBJ1-2, with 8 bases that match TRBD1. CDR3 length: 15 residues. Germline assignment: CDR1 SGHVS and CDR2 FNYEAQ. V lost 5 bases to trimming and J lost 3 bases; unmatched junction nucleotides: 8. CDR3 region: CASSEQGAGDYGYTF. The CDR3 DNA sequence: TGTGCCAGCAGCGAGCAGGGGGCGGGGGACTATGGCTACACCTTC.

The genes are TRBV7-9 and TRBJ2-1, with D possibly matching TRBD2 (6 bases). Germline CDR1 and CDR2: SEHNR and FQNEAQ (reference sequence). CDR3 length: 15 residues. Between the trimmed V and J ends, which lost 5 bases and 6 bases, there was a span of 17 bases. CDR3 residues: CASSPTRDSTNEQFF. The CDR3 nucleotides are TGTGCCAGCAGCCCGACCCGGGACTCAACCAATGAGCAGTTCTTC.

This clone occurred once. This chain joins TRBV6-2 or TRBV6-3 and TRBJ2-1; 9 nucleotides agree with TRBD2. The CDR3 totals 21 residues. Germline values: CDR1 MNHEY, CDR2 SVGEGT. V was clipped by 1 base and J by 0 bases; unmatched bases: 16. CDR3 region: CASSYYVGTSIRSGSYNEQFF. The CDR3 nucleotides are TGTGCCAGCAGTTACTACGTGGGGACTAGCATCCGGTCGGGCTCCTACAATGAGCAGTTCTTC.

The chain carries TRBV25-1 and TRBJ1-2, with D possibly being TRBD1 (6 bases). This CDR3 has 13 residues. V lost 6 bases to trimming and J lost 4 bases, with 12 bases between them. Germline V gene sequence: CDR1 MGHDK, CDR2 SYGVNS. The CDR3: CASSRTEGYGYTF. CDR3 sequence (DNA): TGTGCCAGCAGCCGGACAGAAGGCTATGGCTACACCTTC.